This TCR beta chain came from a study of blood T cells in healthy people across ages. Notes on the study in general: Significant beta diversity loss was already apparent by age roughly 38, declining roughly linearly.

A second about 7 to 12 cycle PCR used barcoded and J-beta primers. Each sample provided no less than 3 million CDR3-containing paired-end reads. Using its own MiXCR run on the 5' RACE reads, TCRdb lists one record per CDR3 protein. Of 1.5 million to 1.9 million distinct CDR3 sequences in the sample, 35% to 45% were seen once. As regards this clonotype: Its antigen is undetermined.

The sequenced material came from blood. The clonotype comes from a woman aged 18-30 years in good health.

CDR3 region: CASTWMGGGSYNEQFF. The CDR3 bases are TGTGCCAGCACCTGGATGGGTGGGGGGTCCTACAATGAGCAGTTCTTC. The J gene is TRBJ2-1, the V gene TRBV6-2 or TRBV6-3; D possibly corresponds to TRBD2 (6 bases). V was trimmed by 7 bases and J by 1 base, leaving 17 bases between them. CDR1 is MNHEY and CDR2 is SVGEGT in the germline V gene. CDR3 length equals 16 residues.